The 26 T cell receptor beta chains below come from one sample, sequenced in a study of blood T cell repertoires in COVID-19. Data came from immunoSEQ multiplex PCR; TCRdb stores just in-frame clones and leaves some out. The sample has around 190,000 clones, about 86% seen once. Material for sequencing was PBMCs or T cells enriched from blood (not recorded which). These receptors came from a woman in her thirties or forties in a cohort exposed to, infected with or recovered from COVID-19 (not recorded which).

The chain has TRBV9 and TRBJ1-1; 10 bases match TRBD1. The V gene end was trimmed by 4 bases and the J gene end by 5 bases; junction bases not matched to a gene: 5. CDR3 length equals 14 residues. The V gene's germline CDR1 is SGDLS and CDR2 YYNGEE. DNA for the CDR3: TGTGCCAGCAGCACTGGGGACAGGGGAACTGAAGCTTTCTTT. This gives the protein CASSTGDRGTEAFF.

Comments on this clone: The same CDR3 is also encoded by other DNA sequences in this sample. This chain links TRBV29-1 with TRBJ1-1; D not resolved. CDR3 size: 11 residues. V lost 4 bases, J lost 4 bases, and 7 bases lay in between. CDR1 SQVTM and CDR2 ANQGSEA come from the germline V gene. The CDR3 nucleotides read TGCAGCGTTGCGGGTAGCACTGAAGCTTTCTTT. This translates into CSVAGSTEAFF.

The chain combines TRBV20-1 with TRBJ2-3, with D unclear. V was trimmed by 7 bases and J by 11 bases, leaving 13 bases between them. This CDR3 spans 10 amino acids. Germline V gene data show CDR1 as DFQATT and CDR2 as SNEGSKA (reference sequence). The DNA for the CDR3 is TGCAGTGTCCCCCGGCGGAAGCAGTATTTT. This codes for CSVPRRKQYF.

V is TRBV19 and J is TRBJ2-7; TRBD1 aligns across 9 bases. CDR1 and CDR2 (germline): LNHDA, SQIVND (reference sequence). The CDR3 runs to 15 residues. V was clipped by 5 bases and J by 0 bases; unmatched bases: 5. CDR3 amino acids: CASSYRTGVSYEQYF. Written as DNA, the CDR3 is TGTGCCAGTAGTTACCGGACAGGGGTCTCCTACGAGCAGTACTTC.

Only one count was recorded for this clone. This chain links TRBV19 with TRBJ2-7; D is ambiguous. The CDR3 is 13 amino acids. Trimming pared 5 bases from V and 1 base from J, leaving 9 bases between. The germline CDR1 and CDR2 sequences are LNHDA and SQIVND (reference sequence). In nucleotides, the CDR3 is TGTGCCAGTAGTCTGGCAGGATCCTACGAGCAGTACTTC. Protein: CASSLAGSYEQYF.

The chain has TRBV7-9 and TRBJ1-1; no reliable D call. The CDR3 is 13 amino acids. V lost 8 bases and J lost 1, with 11 bases in between. Germline CDR1 reads SEHNR; CDR2 reads FQNEAQ (reference sequence). CDR3 amino acids: CASGYTENTEAFF. The DNA for the CDR3 is TGTGCCAGCGGATATACAGAGAACACTGAAGCTTTCTTT.

This clone came up a few times. The chain couples TRBV13 to TRBJ1-2; maybe TRBD1 (5 bases). The CDR3 extends over 16 amino acids. Germline CDR1 reads PRHDT; CDR2 reads FYEKMQ (reference sequence). The V gene lost 0 bases and the J gene lost 6 bases, with 17 bases spanning the gap. Written as DNA, the CDR3 is TGTGCCAGCAGCTTAGGCGCAAGGGGCCGGGTGGATGGCTACACCTTC. It is translated as CASSLGARGRVDGYTF.

V and J are TRBV29-1 and TRBJ2-2, with TRBD2 matching over 10 bases. With V trimmed by 4 bases and J by 6 bases, 5 bases remained unmatched. Germline CDR1 and CDR2: SQVTM and ANQGSEA. CDR3 length: 14 amino acids. In nucleotides, the CDR3 is TGCAGCGTTGCGACTAGCGGGTTGTCCGGGGAGCTGTTTTTT. Protein product: CSVATSGLSGELFF.

The chain uses TRBV7-9 and TRBJ2-1; 7 bases agree with TRBD2. V gave up 5 bases and J gave up 6 bases; unmatched junction bases: 7. Germline assignment: CDR1 SEHNR and CDR2 FQNEAQ (reference sequence). CDR3 size: 14 residues. CDR3 sequence reads: CASSAGLVTNEQFF. For the CDR3, the DNA is TGTGCCAGCAGCGCAGGACTAGTGACCAATGAGCAGTTCTTC. Together with reference TRBV7-9 and TRBJ2-1, the CDR3 gives the full variable domain: DTGVSQNPRHKITKRGQNVTFRCDPISEHNRLYWYRQTLGQGPEFLTYFQNEAQLEKSRLLSDRFSAERPKGSFSTLEIQRTEQGDSAMYLCASSAGLVTNEQFFGPGTRLTVL.

This clone was counted a single time. V usage is TRBV4-3 and J usage is TRBJ2-3; 8 positions agree with TRBD2. The CDR3 extends over 18 amino acids. From germline, CDR1 is LGHNA and CDR2 YSLEER. V lost 0 bases, J lost 3 bases, and 11 bases stayed unmatched. The CDR3 loop reads CASSQDPAGGAKTDTQYF. The DNA of the CDR3 is TGCGCCAGCAGCCAAGATCCGGCGGGAGGAGCCAAAACAGATACGCAGTATTTT.

The rearrangement links TRBV5-6 to TRBJ2-1; 9 bases align to TRBD1. The V gene end was trimmed by 5 bases and the J gene end by 8 bases; junction bases not matched to a gene: 8. The CDR3 spans 14 residues. Germline loops: CDR1 SGHDT, CDR2 YYEEEE. Written as DNA, the CDR3 is TGTGCCAGCAGTTATGGGACAGGGAGGTATGAGCAGTTCTTC. This translates into CASSYGTGRYEQFF.

This clone has only a few counts. The genes are TRBV5-5 and TRBJ1-4; D unresolved. The germline gives CDR1 SGHKS, CDR2 YYEKEE (reference sequence). The CDR3 runs 15 residues. V dropped 0 bases and J dropped 2 bases, with 8 bases sitting between them. As DNA, the CDR3 is TGTGCCAGCAGCTTGGGTGCCGGGACTAATGAAAAACTGTTTTTT. Translation: CASSLGAGTNEKLFF.

V usage is TRBV27 and J usage is TRBJ2-7; no clear D gene. Between the trimmed V and J ends, which lost 4 bases and 0 bases, there was a span of 10 bases. The V gene's germline CDR1 is MNHEY and CDR2 SMNVEV (reference sequence). The CDR3 is made up of 14 amino acids. CDR3: CASSWRASSYEQYF. CDR3 sequence (DNA): TGTGCCAGCAGTTGGCGAGCTAGCTCCTACGAGCAGTACTTC.

The chain employs TRBV5-4 and TRBJ1-1, with 7 bases lining up with TRBD1. CDR3 length equals 15 residues. J gave up 0 bases and V 5 bases, and 7 bases lay outside the gene matches. The germline V gene has CDR1 SGHNT and CDR2 YYREEE (reference sequence). DNA for the CDR3: TGTGCCAGCAGACTCCCGGGACAGATGAACACTGAAGCTTTCTTT. This gives the protein CASRLPGQMNTEAFF.

The chain couples TRBV3-1 (or the pseudogene TRBV3-2) to TRBJ1-1; D perhaps matches TRBD1 (5 bases). CDR3 length: 14 amino acids. Germline assignment: CDR1 LGHDT and CDR2 YNNKEL (reference sequence). V lost 0 bases and J lost 4, with 9 bases in between. The CDR3 sequence is CASSQDWQGTEAFF. The CDR3 bases are TGTGCCAGCAGCCAAGACTGGCAGGGCACTGAAGCTTTCTTT.

This clone has only one observation. V gene TRBV7-9 combines with J gene TRBJ1-1; a weak D match, TRBD1 (6 bases). The germline CDR1 and CDR2 sequences are SEHNR and FQNEAQ (reference sequence). The CDR3 contains 14 residues. Trimming shortened V by 5 bases and J by 1 base, and 11 bases separated the two germline ends. Written as DNA, the CDR3 is TGTGCCAGCAGCCGGCAACAGGGGAACACTGAAGCTTTCTTT. Translating gives CASSRQQGNTEAFF.

This chain links TRBV4-2 with TRBJ2-7, with 7 positions matching TRBD2. The CDR3 covers 18 residues. Trimming cost V 4 bases and J 1 base; bases outside gene matches: 16. In germline, CDR1 is LGHNA, CDR2 YNFKEQ. The CDR3 sequence is CASSLRSSVASGSYEQYF. Here the CDR3 DNA reads TGTGCCAGCAGCCTCCGCAGCTCCGTGGCTAGCGGATCCTACGAGCAGTACTTC.

This clone was detected once. The V gene is TRBV3-1 (or the pseudogene TRBV3-2), the J gene TRBJ1-6, with 9 nucleotides matching TRBD1. The CDR3 is 15 amino acids. The J segment lost 8 bases and the V segment lost 2 bases, leaving 4 bases of the junction unmatched. The V gene's germline CDR1 is LGHDT and CDR2 YNNKEL (reference sequence). This CDR3 reads CASSQLGQGDSPLHF. CDR3 bases: TGTGCCAGCAGCCAACTGGGACAGGGTGATTCACCCCTCCACTTT.

The chain carries TRBV7-9 and TRBJ2-3, with TRBD2 identical over 8 bases. This CDR3 is 16 amino acids long. Germline V gene lookup returns CDR1 SEHNR and CDR2 FQNEAQ (reference sequence). With 1 base clipped from V and 2 bases from J, the junction kept 5 bases outside the gene matches. The DNA for the CDR3 is TGTGCCAGCAGCTTAGTTGGAGCGGGGGTCACAGATACGCAGTATTTT. It translates to CASSLVGAGVTDTQYF. Supplemented by reference TRBV7-9 and TRBJ2-3, the full variable domain reads DTGVSQNPRHKITKRGQNVTFRCDPISEHNRLYWYRQTLGQGPEFLTYFQNEAQLEKSRLLSDRFSAERPKGSFSTLEIQRTEQGDSAMYLCASSLVGAGVTDTQYFGPGTRLTVL.

The chain recombines TRBV11-3 with TRBJ2-1; 7 nucleotides line up with TRBD2. Unmatched junction bases numbered 13, after V lost 5 bases and J lost 3 bases. Germline loops: CDR1 SGHNT, CDR2 YENEEA. There are 17 residues in the CDR3. CDR3 protein: CASSPPTSALLYNEQFF. CDR3 coding DNA: TGTGCCAGCAGCCCCCCTACTAGCGCACTACTCTACAATGAGCAGTTCTTC.

V and J are TRBV7-6 and TRBJ1-5; D perhaps matches TRBD1 (5 bases). V was shortened by 4 bases and J by 7 bases, with 11 bases between the two germline ends. CDR1 is SGHVS and CDR2 is FNYEAQ in the germline V gene. The CDR3 consists of 13 residues. In DNA form, the CDR3 reads TGTGCCAGCAGCTGGGGGGGGGACCAGCCCCAGCATTTT. Residues: CASSWGGDQPQHF.

The chain employs TRBV7-9 and TRBJ2-1; the D gene is possibly TRBD1 (5 bases). CDR1 is SEHNR and CDR2 is FQNEAQ in the germline V gene (reference sequence). V was pared by 5 bases and J by 6 bases, with 11 bases between. This CDR3 is built from 13 residues. CDR3 DNA sequence: TGTGCCAGCAGCCGCACAGGAGTCAATGAGCAGTTCTTC. Translation gives CASSRTGVNEQFF.

This chain connects TRBV28 to TRBJ1-6, with a tentative D call TRBD1 (5 bases). The CDR3 consists of 16 residues. Trimming left V 3 bases short and J 9 bases short, with 18 bases between. The germline V gene has CDR1 MDHEN and CDR2 SYDVKM. CDR3 DNA: TGTGCCAGCAGTTTCCAGACGCGGGGACGGGGTTCACCCCTCCACTTT. Its translation is CASSFQTRGRGSPLHF.

The chain recombines TRBV2 with TRBJ1-4; D is unclear. The V end was cut by 6 bases, the J end by 8 bases, with 16 bases between. Germline V gives CDR1 SNHLY, CDR2 FYNNEI. The CDR3 is 14 amino acids. CDR3 DNA sequence: TGTGCCAGCAGGGCCAGTGGATCGCGGGAAAAACTGTTTTTT. Translated, it gives CASRASGSREKLFF.

The rearrangement uses TRBV7-2 and TRBJ1-5; D call uncertain. The V gene's germline CDR1 is SGHTA and CDR2 FQGNSA. This CDR3 has 12 residues. Trimming cost V 6 bases and J 1 base, with 4 bases left between them. The CDR3, as DNA: TGTGCCAGCAGGCGGAGCAATCAGCCCCAGCATTTT. Amino acid sequence: CASRRSNQPQHF.

This chain connects TRBV5-5 to TRBJ2-7; D possibly corresponds to TRBD1 (6 bases). CDR1 SGHKS and CDR2 YYEKEE come from the germline V gene (reference sequence). The V end was cut by 0 bases, the J end by 2 bases, with 9 bases between. The CDR3 is 14 residues long. CDR3 loop: CASSLEAGAYEQYF. DNA of the CDR3: TGTGCCAGCAGCTTGGAGGCAGGGGCCTACGAGCAGTACTTC. The full variable domain, in which reference TRBV5-5 and TRBJ2-7 provide the parts outside the CDR3, is DAGVTQSPTHLIKTRGQQVTLRCSPISGHKSVSWYQQVLGQGPQFIFQYYEKEERGRGNFPDRFSARQFPNYSSELNVNALLLGDSALYLCASSLEAGAYEQYFGPGTRLTVT.